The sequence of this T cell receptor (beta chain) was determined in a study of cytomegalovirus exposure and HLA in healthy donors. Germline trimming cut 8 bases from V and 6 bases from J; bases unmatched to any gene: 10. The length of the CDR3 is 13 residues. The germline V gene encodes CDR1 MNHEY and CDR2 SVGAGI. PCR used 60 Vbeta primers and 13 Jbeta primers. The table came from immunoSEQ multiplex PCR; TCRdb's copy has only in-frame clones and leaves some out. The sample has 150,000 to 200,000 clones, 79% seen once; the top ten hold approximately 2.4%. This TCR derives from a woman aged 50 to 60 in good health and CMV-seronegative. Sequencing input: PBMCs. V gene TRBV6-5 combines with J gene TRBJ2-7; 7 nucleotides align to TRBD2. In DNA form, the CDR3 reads TGTGCCAGCTCGGGGGGACCTCGGGGCGAGCAGTACTTC. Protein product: CASSGGPRGEQYF.